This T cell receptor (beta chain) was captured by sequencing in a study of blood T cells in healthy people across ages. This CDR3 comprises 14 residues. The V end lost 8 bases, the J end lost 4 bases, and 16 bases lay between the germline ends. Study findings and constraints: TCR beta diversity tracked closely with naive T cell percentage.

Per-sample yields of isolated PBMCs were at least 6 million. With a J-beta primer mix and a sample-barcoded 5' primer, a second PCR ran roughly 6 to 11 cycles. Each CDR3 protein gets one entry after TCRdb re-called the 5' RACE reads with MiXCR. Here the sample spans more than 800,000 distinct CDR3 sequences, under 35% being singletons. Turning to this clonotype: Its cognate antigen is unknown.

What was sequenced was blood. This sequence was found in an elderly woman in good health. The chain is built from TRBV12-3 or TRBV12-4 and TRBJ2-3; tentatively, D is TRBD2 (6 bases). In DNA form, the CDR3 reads TGTGCCAGCCATGGAGGGCTAGGTTCAGATACGCAGTATTTT. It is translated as CASHGGLGSDTQYF.